This T cell receptor beta chain appears in the sequencing data of a study of regulatory T cells in long-lasting Graves disease. Stated time point: persistent/refractory GD, antithyroid drugs over 5 years with positive TRAb. PBMCs were the source of the RNA used for TCR sequencing. iRepertoire HTBI primers and Arm-PCR of CDR3 regions built TCR beta libraries. Each CDR3 protein gets one entry after TCRdb re-called the multiplex PCR reads with MiXCR. The table shows about 470,000 distinct CDR3 sequences, with about 22% occurring only once. The sample was peripheral blood mononuclear cells (PBMCs), taken when the disease was refractory, from a patient treated with antithyroid drugs. The origin of this receptor is a female donor with Graves disease.

Here the CDR3 reads CAWSIGQGYGYTF. CDR3 sequence (DNA): TGTGCCTGGAGTATCGGACAGGGGTATGGCTACACCTTC. V usage is TRBV30 and J usage is TRBJ1-2; 9 nucleotides align to TRBD1. The V gene's germline CDR1 is GTSNPN and CDR2 SVGIG (reference sequence). This CDR3 contains 13 residues. V lost 2 bases, J lost 5 bases, and 3 bases stayed unmatched.